The rows below give T cell receptor beta chains drawn from one sample of a study of blood T cells in healthy people across ages. TCRdb redid the calling of the 5' RACE reads with MiXCR, one entry per CDR3 protein. The table lists some 1.5 million distinct CDR3 sequences, 28% of them singletons. Sequenced input: blood. The receptor set was obtained from a woman aged 25 to 39 in good health. CDR3s include the opening cysteine and the closing phenylalanine or tryptophan. Each record gives: D gene, V gene, clone size, J gene, CDR3 DNA, CDR3 protein. D genes are given only for firm matches. For some rows the clone size is stated as once, few or many, or as a class when expanded; others skip it.

TRBD1	TRBV2	few	TRBJ2-1	TGTGCCAGCAGGGACAGGGGGGATGAGCAGTTCTTC	CASRDRGDEQFF
TRBD1	TRBV12-3/TRBV12-4	NA	TRBJ1-6	TGTGCCAGCGGCTTTCGACAGGGGGTTAATTCACCCCTCCACTTT	CASGFRQGVNSPLHF
NA	TRBV5-1	NA	TRBJ2-3	TGCGCCAGCAGCTTCGGAGGTAACCTGGATACGCAGTATTTT	CASSFGGNLDTQYF
NA	TRBV7-6	NA	TRBJ2-4	TGTGCCAGCAGCTCGCTGGGACTCCTCTCCTACAATGAGCAGTACTTC	CASSSLGLLSYNEQYF
NA	TRBV6-5	NA	TRBJ1-3	TGTGCCAGCATCCCACCAGGGTCTGGAAACACCATATATTTT	CASIPPGSGNTIYF
NA	TRBV7-2	NA	TRBJ2-5	TGTGCCAGCAGCTTATTCAACAGGGAGGGGACCCAGTACTTC	CASSLFNREGTQYF
TRBD1	TRBV7-9	NA	TRBJ2-3	TGTGCCAGCAGCTCCCGGACAGGGCGTCGTGCAGATACGCAGTATTTT	CASSSRTGRRADTQYF
NA	TRBV20-1	few	TRBJ2-5	TGCAGTGCTAGAGAGGTCCGGGGGAGGGAGACCCAGTACTTC	CSAREVRGRETQYF
NA	TRBV5-1	NA	TRBJ2-6	TGCGCCAGCAGCTTACAGGGATCTGGGGCCAGCGTCCTGACTTTC	CASSLQGSGASVLTF
NA	TRBV6-6	NA	TRBJ2-7	TGTGCCAGCAGTCCTAACATGGGCGGGCAGTACTTC	CASSPNMGGQYF
NA	TRBV3-1	NA	TRBJ2-6	TGTGCCAGCAGCCAGGGCTTGGATGGGGCCAACGTCCTGACTTTC	CASSQGLDGANVLTF
NA	TRBV12-3/TRBV12-4	NA	TRBJ1-2	TGTGCCAGCAGAGGGGTCGGCAGGGAGGAAGGCTACACCTTC	CASRGVGREEGYTF
NA	TRBV10-3	few	TRBJ2-7	TGTGCCACCAGTGAGTCCGGGGACGAGCAGTACTTC	CATSESGDEQYF
NA	TRBV3-1	NA	TRBJ1-1	TGTGCCAGCAGCCAAGGAATCTCGGGTACCACTGAAGCTTTCTTT	CASSQGISGTTEAFF
NA	TRBV20-1	NA	TRBJ2-1	TGCAGTGCTAGAGAGCCCGGGGTCCTTGTTCCCAATGAGCAGTTCTTC	CSAREPGVLVPNEQFF
TRBD2	TRBV10-3	NA	TRBJ2-5	TGTGCCGTCAGGGAAGCGGGGAACTCCTACAAGCAGTACTTC	CAVREAGNSYKQYF
NA	TRBV12-3/TRBV12-4	few	TRBJ2-2	TGTGCCAGCAGTCCCGGGCCTACCGGGGAGCTGTTTTTT	CASSPGPTGELFF
TRBD2	TRBV3-1	NA	TRBJ2-1	TGTGCCAGCAGCCCCCCGGACGGGAGGGCCAGTGAGCAGTTCTTC	CASSPPDGRASEQFF
NA	TRBV29-1	few	TRBJ2-1	TGCAGCGGTGCTTATAACAATGAGCAGTTCTTC	CSGAYNNEQFF
NA	TRBV20-1	few	TRBJ2-7	TGCAGTGCTAGTGACCCGGGCGGGCCCTCCTACGAGCAGTACTTC	CSASDPGGPSYEQYF
TRBD1	TRBV27	NA	TRBJ1-1	TGTGCCAGCAGACTTACACAGGGGAGTTACACTGAAGCTTTCTTT	CASRLTQGSYTEAFF
NA	TRBV6-6	many	TRBJ2-7	TGTGCCAGCAGTTACACGGATTCCTCCTACGAGCAGTACTTC	CASSYTDSSYEQYF
TRBD2	TRBV4-1	NA	TRBJ2-1	TGCGCCAGCAAAATTAGCGGGAGCTACAATGAGCAGTTCTTC	CASKISGSYNEQFF
TRBD1	TRBV10-3	NA	TRBJ1-1	TGTGCCATCAGGGGACAGGGAAGGAACACTGAAGCTTTCTTT	CAIRGQGRNTEAFF
TRBD1	TRBV11-1	many	TRBJ2-6	TGTGCCAGCAGCGCGGGACAGGGGGCCTCTGGGGCCAACGTCCTGACTTTC	CASSAGQGASGANVLTF
TRBD1	TRBV5-1	many	TRBJ2-5	TGTGCCAGCAGCTTGGGACAGGTCCAAGAGACCCAGTACTTC	CASSLGQVQETQYF
TRBD1	TRBV29-1	few	TRBJ2-5	TGCAGCGTTGTGGGACAGGGCCTGGAGACCCAGTACTTC	CSVVGQGLETQYF
TRBD1	TRBV28	NA	TRBJ1-2	TGTGCCAGCAGTTTGGGGGACAGGGAAGTGTATGGCTACACCTTC	CASSLGDREVYGYTF
NA	TRBV5-1	few	TRBJ2-7	TGCGCCAGCAGCTTGGAGGAGCGAAATTTATATTTTCCCTACGAGCAGTACTTC	CASSLEERNLYFPYEQYF
TRBD1	TRBV27	few	TRBJ1-5	TGTGCCAGCAGTTCTTTAGACGGACAGGGCTTCAATCAGCCCCAGCATTTT	CASSSLDGQGFNQPQHF
TRBD1	TRBV18	NA	TRBJ1-1	TGTGCCAGCTCATCGACAGGGAGGGACACTGAAGCTTTCTTT	CASSSTGRDTEAFF
TRBD1	TRBV12-3/TRBV12-4	many	TRBJ1-4	TGTGCCAGCAGTACGGGACAGGCTGCTAATGAAAAACTGTTTTTT	CASSTGQAANEKLFF
TRBD2	TRBV12-3/TRBV12-4	many	TRBJ2-1	TGTGCCAGCAGTCCCAGGACTAGCGCCTACAATGAGCAGTTCTTC	CASSPRTSAYNEQFF
TRBD1	TRBV28	few	TRBJ2-4	TGTGCCAGCAGTCCGCCGGGACAGGGAGGGCGGCAGTACTTC	CASSPPGQGGRQYF
TRBD2	TRBV2	NA	TRBJ2-5	TGTGCCTGCAGTGTGAGATCGGCTAGACTAGCGGGGGGGAAGACCCAGTACTTC	CACSVRSARLAGGKTQYF
NA	TRBV20-1	few	TRBJ1-1	TGCAGTGCTAGTACGCCTTTTAGTACGAACACTGAAGCTTTCTTT	CSASTPFSTNTEAFF
TRBD2	TRBV10-3	few	TRBJ2-1	TGTGCCATCAGTGATCGGCTAGCGGAAGACAATGAGCAGTTCTTC	CAISDRLAEDNEQFF
NA	TRBV28	NA	TRBJ1-5	TGTGCCAGCAGTTCCGGGTCCCTAAAATTTAGCAATCAGCCCCAGCATTTT	CASSSGSLKFSNQPQHF
NA	TRBV13	NA	TRBJ2-7	TGTGCCAGCAGCCCCACGGAAGCCTCCTACGAGCAGTACTTC	CASSPTEASYEQYF
NA	TRBV2	NA	TRBJ2-1	TGTGCCAGCAGACCCGATGGCGAGCAGTTCTTC	CASRPDGEQFF
NA	TRBV7-2	NA	TRBJ2-1	TGTGCCAGCAGCTTAGTAACGCTCACCTACAATGAGCAGTTCTTC	CASSLVTLTYNEQFF
TRBD1	TRBV10-3	NA	TRBJ1-2	TGTGCCATCAGTGGGGACAGGGGTGGCTATGGCTACACCTTC	CAISGDRGGYGYTF
TRBD2	TRBV7-2	few	TRBJ2-3	TGTGCCAGCAGCTCGAACAAACTAGCGCCGCCGCAGTATTTT	CASSSNKLAPPQYF
NA	TRBV2	NA	TRBJ2-1	TGTGCCAGCAGTGAAACAGGAGTCTACAATGAGCAGTTCTTC	CASSETGVYNEQFF
TRBD2	TRBV5-5	once	TRBJ2-2	TGTGCCAGCAGCGGTCTAGCGGGAGACGGGGAGCTGTTTTTT	CASSGLAGDGELFF
NA	TRBV7-9	NA	TRBJ2-5	TGTGCCAGCAGCTTTCTGATGGGGAGGGAGACCCAGTACTTC	CASSFLMGRETQYF
NA	TRBV13	NA	TRBJ2-1	TGTGCCAGCAGCTTATCAGGATGGAATGAGCAGTTCTTC	CASSLSGWNEQFF
NA	TRBV15	NA	TRBJ2-7	TGTGCCACCAGCAGAGATCCCGCGGGAACCTACGAGCAGTACTTC	CATSRDPAGTYEQYF
TRBD1	TRBV5-1	NA	TRBJ2-5	TGCGCCAGCGGAGAAACAGGGGGCGCGGAGACCCAGTACTTC	CASGETGGAETQYF
NA	TRBV24-1	NA	TRBJ2-1	TGTGCCACCAGTGGGGTTGGATACAATGAGCAGTTCTTC	CATSGVGYNEQFF
TRBD2	TRBV18	few	TRBJ2-4	TGTGCCAGCTCACCAGACCGGGGGGGCCTAAGCATTCAGTACTTC	CASSPDRGGLSIQYF
NA	TRBV2	many	TRBJ2-1	TGTGCCAGCAGTGAGCGGCTAGCGCCGACCTACAATGAGCAGTTCTTC	CASSERLAPTYNEQFF
NA	TRBV29-1	many	TRBJ2-5	TGCAGCGGTTGGCAACGGGGGTCGGAGACCCAGTACTTC	CSGWQRGSETQYF
NA	TRBV7-2	many	TRBJ2-7	TGTGCCAGTTCGCAGGCCAGGGGTTTACCCTACGAGCAGTACTTC	CASSQARGLPYEQYF
NA	TRBV7-7	many	TRBJ2-5	TGTGCCAGCAGCCCCATGGGACTCAAAGAGACCCAGTACTTC	CASSPMGLKETQYF
TRBD2	TRBV5-1	NA	TRBJ2-2	TGCGCCAGCAGCTCTAGCGGGGAGGACACCGGGGAGCTGTTTTTT	CASSSSGEDTGELFF
NA	TRBV4-2	few	TRBJ1-1	TGTGCCAGCAAGGACCCGGGAGGTGAAGCTTTCTTT	CASKDPGGEAFF
NA	TRBV11-2	many	TRBJ2-4	TGTGCCAGCCGCCCGCTTTGGGGCAAAAACATTCAGTACTTC	CASRPLWGKNIQYF
NA	TRBV6-2/TRBV6-3	once	TRBJ2-7	TGTGCCTCCAAGTTGGGGGACCTATCCAACTACGAGCAGTACTTC	CASKLGDLSNYEQYF